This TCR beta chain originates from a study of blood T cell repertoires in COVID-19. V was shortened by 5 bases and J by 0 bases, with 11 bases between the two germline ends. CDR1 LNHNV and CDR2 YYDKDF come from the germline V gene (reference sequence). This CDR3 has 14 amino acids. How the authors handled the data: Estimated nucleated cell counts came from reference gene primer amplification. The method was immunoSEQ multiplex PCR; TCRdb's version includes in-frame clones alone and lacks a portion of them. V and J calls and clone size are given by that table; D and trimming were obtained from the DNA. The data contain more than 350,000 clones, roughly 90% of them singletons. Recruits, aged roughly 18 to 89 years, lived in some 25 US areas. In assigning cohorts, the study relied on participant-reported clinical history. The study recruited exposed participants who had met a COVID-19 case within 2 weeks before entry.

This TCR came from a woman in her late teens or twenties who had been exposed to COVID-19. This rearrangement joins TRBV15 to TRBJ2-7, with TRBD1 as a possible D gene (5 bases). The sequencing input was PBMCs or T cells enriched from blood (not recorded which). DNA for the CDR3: TGTGCCACCAGCCGTCCAGGGCTCTCCTACGAGCAGTACTTC. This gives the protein CATSRPGLSYEQYF.